The present T cell receptor (beta chain) was sequenced within a study of blood T cell repertoires in COVID-19. The overall study: Italy, Spain and the United States were the sources of the convalescent and acute COVID-19 samples.

In the original analysis: Reference gene primer amplification gave estimated nucleated cell counts. Sequenced by immunoSEQ multiplex PCR; TCRdb stores in-frame clones only, minus some. The V and J calls and clone size are taken from that table; D and trimming were inferred from the DNA. The data show some 510,000 clones, 85% to 90% seen once. Cohort 3 donors were reported recovered after two negative PCRs, clearance, or symptom resolution. The source material was PBMCs or T cells enriched from blood (not recorded which). The sequence was collected from a woman aged 40 to 55 who had recovered from COVID-19.

The CDR3 bases are TGTGCCAGCAGCCTCGATCAGATCTATGGCTACACCTTC. Protein product: CASSLDQIYGYTF. The chain links TRBV7-6 to TRBJ1-2; D remains unclear. The CDR3 extends over 13 amino acids. The germline V gene has CDR1 SGHVS and CDR2 FNYEAQ. Trimming stripped 5 bases from V and 4 bases from J, with 11 bases between.